One sample yielded the 30 T cell receptor beta chains listed below, sequenced in a study of T cells in tumors and immune-related adverse events. Using immunoSEQ multiplex PCR, the repertoire was profiled, and TCRdb retains in-frame clones only, with some absent. The sample carries tens of thousands of clones, approximately 90% recorded once. Sequences were derived from lymph node tissue, sampled from a patient treated with anti-PD-1 therapy. These receptors originate from a female donor with metastatic renal cell carcinoma.

This clone has only one observation. The chain employs TRBV5-6 and TRBJ1-3; D ambiguous. Germline CDR1 SGHDT, CDR2 YYEEEE. The ends were cut back, 3 bases at V and 5 bases at J, with 6 bases in the middle. This CDR3 contains 12 residues. The CDR3 DNA reads TGTGCCAGCAGCTATCGAAGAAACACCATATATTTT. Its translation: CASSYRRNTIYF.

This chain links TRBV7-6 with TRBJ2-2, with 10 bases fitting TRBD1. The length of the CDR3 is 15 residues. Germline V gives CDR1 SGHVS, CDR2 FNYEAQ. The J segment lost 7 bases and the V segment lost 0 bases, leaving 2 bases of the junction unmatched. The CDR3 here is CASSLATGGNGELFF. DNA for the CDR3: TGTGCCAGCAGCTTAGCGACAGGGGGCAACGGGGAGCTGTTTTTT. Looking up the rest from reference TRBV7-6 and TRBJ2-2 gives the full variable domain: GAGVSQSPRYKVTKRGQDVALRCDPISGHVSLYWYRQALGQGPEFLTYFNYEAQQDKSGLPNDRFSAERPEGSISTLTIQRTEQRDSAMYRCASSLATGGNGELFFGEGSRLTVL.

The V call is TRBV11-1, the J call TRBJ2-1; D not resolved. There are 13 residues in the CDR3. CDR1 and CDR2 (germline): SGHAT, FQDESV (reference sequence). V was clipped by 6 bases and J by 5 bases, with 11 bases between them. The CDR3 loop reads CASRLITNNEQFF. In nucleotides, the CDR3 is TGTGCCAGCAGGCTTATAACTAACAATGAGCAGTTCTTC. Full variable domain (outside the CDR3, taken from reference TRBV11-1 and TRBJ2-1): EAEVAQSPRYKITEKSQAVAFWCDPISGHATLYWYRQILGQGPELLVQFQDESVVDDSQLPKDRFSAERLKGVDSTLKIQPAELGDSAMYLCASRLITNNEQFFGPGTRLTVL.

The genes are TRBV29-1 and TRBJ2-5; TRBD2 matches 8 bases. After removal of 7 bases from V and 5 bases from J, the junction contained 9 bases not matched to a gene. Per germline, CDR1 SQVTM and CDR2 ANQGSEA. The CDR3 is 13 residues long. In nucleotides, the CDR3 is TGCAGCGAGAGCGGGGGAGCGTCCGAGACCCAGTACTTC. It encodes CSESGGASETQYF.

The chain employs TRBV19 and TRBJ1-5; TRBD1 is a possible D gene (6 bases). The CDR3 runs 14 residues. Trimming pared 8 bases from V and 4 bases from J, leaving 15 bases between. Germline CDR1 and CDR2: LNHDA and SQIVND (reference sequence). The CDR3 DNA reads TGTGCCAGTGCCAGGGGAGGGTATAATCAGCCCCAGCATTTT. It translates to CASARGGYNQPQHF.

This chain links TRBV6-5 with TRBJ2-3; the D call may be TRBD1 or TRBD2 (5 bases each). The length of the CDR3 is 12 residues. Looked up from germline, CDR1 is MNHEY and CDR2 is SVGAGI. Trimming pared 0 bases from V and 8 bases from J, leaving 6 bases between. CDR3 sequence reads: CASSYSRGTQYF. The CDR3 bases are TGTGCCAGCAGTTACTCGAGGGGTACGCAGTATTTT.

The V gene is TRBV5-4, the J gene TRBJ2-7, with 13 bases fitting TRBD2. The CDR3 totals 16 residues. The germline gives CDR1 SGHNT, CDR2 YYREEE (reference sequence). V was pared by 3 bases and J by 5 bases, with 8 bases of the junction left unmatched. The CDR3 region has the DNA TGTGCCAGCAGCTCCGAGGCGGGACTAGCGGGGAACGAGCAGTACTTC. It codes for CASSSEAGLAGNEQYF.

The chain has TRBV11-1 and TRBJ2-7; 7 bases fit TRBD1. The CDR3 totals 15 residues. Germline CDR1 is SGHAT and CDR2 is FQDESV (reference sequence). Losses at the gene ends were 1 base for V and 7 bases for J; bases not matched to a gene: 10. Here the CDR3 DNA reads TGTGCCAGCAGCTTAGGACAGGGCCCCTGGGAAGAGCAGTACTTC. It encodes CASSLGQGPWEEQYF.

This chain uses TRBV11-2 with TRBJ2-1; D may correspond to TRBD1 or TRBD2 (6 bases each). V lost 0 bases and J lost 1, with 13 bases in between. The length of the CDR3 is 17 residues. Germline loops: CDR1 SGHAT, CDR2 FQNNGV. The CDR3 DNA reads as TGTGCCAGCAGCTTAGATTTGGGGGGCCGGTCCTACAATGAGCAGTTCTTC. Its protein is CASSLDLGGRSYNEQFF.

The CDR3 sequence: CATSPEWGGMYTQYF. DNA of the CDR3: TGTGCCACCAGCCCGGAGTGGGGGGGCATGTATACGCAGTATTTT. The V call is TRBV15, the J call TRBJ2-3; D perhaps matches TRBD2 (7 bases). CDR3 size: 15 residues. Germline values: CDR1 LNHNV, CDR2 YYDKDF (reference sequence). V was trimmed by 5 bases and J by 7 bases, leaving 19 bases between them. Full variable domain (remainder filled in from reference TRBV15 and TRBJ2-3): DAMVIQNPRYQVTQFGKPVTLSCSQTLNHNVMYWYQQKSSQAPKLLFHYYDKDFNNEADTPDNFQSRRPNTSFCFLDIRSPGLGDTAMYLCATSPEWGGMYTQYFGPGTRLTVL.

The rearrangement uses TRBV5-4 and TRBJ2-5; a possible D gene is TRBD2 (6 bases). With 1 base removed from V and 5 bases from J, the gap between germline ends came to 15 bases. Germline V gene sequence: CDR1 SGHNT, CDR2 YYREEE (reference sequence). The CDR3 extends over 15 amino acids. The DNA of the CDR3 is TGTGCCAGCAGCTTGAAGCGCGGGGCCGGGGAGACCCAGTACTTC. This gives the protein CASSLKRGAGETQYF.

This sequence joins TRBV9 and TRBJ2-2; D perhaps matches TRBD1 (6 bases). Germline V gives CDR1 SGDLS, CDR2 YYNGEE. This CDR3 region has 15 residues. The V gene lost 8 bases and the J gene lost 0 bases, with 14 bases spanning the gap. The CDR3 region has the DNA TGTGCCAGTTGCTCCGGGACAACGAACACCGGGGAGCTGTTTTTT. As protein: CASCSGTTNTGELFF.

The chain uses TRBV7-9 and TRBJ2-7; a weak D match, TRBD2 (6 bases). From germline, CDR1 is SEHNR and CDR2 FQNEAQ (reference sequence). V shed 5 bases and J shed 3 bases, with 11 bases lying between them. CDR3 length: 13 residues. The CDR3 loop reads CASSHGTGYEQYF. The CDR3 nucleotides read TGTGCCAGCAGCCACGGGACTGGCTACGAGCAGTACTTC.

This chain connects TRBV15 to TRBJ1-4; D is ambiguous. Between the trimmed V and J ends, which lost 0 bases and 6 bases, there was a span of 11 bases. The CDR3 extends over 15 amino acids. The V gene's germline CDR1 is LNHNV and CDR2 YYDKDF (reference sequence). CDR3 sequence: CATSRDGVVDEKLFF. The CDR3, as DNA: TGTGCCACCAGCAGAGATGGGGTGGTCGATGAAAAACTGTTTTTT.

The V and J genes are TRBV6-5 and TRBJ1-2; D is possibly TRBD1 (6 bases). Per germline, CDR1 MNHEY and CDR2 SVGAGI. V was trimmed by 6 bases and J by 2 bases, leaving 16 bases between them. CDR3 length equals 15 residues. The CDR3 loop reads CASRGGGFRNYGYTF. Written as DNA, the CDR3 is TGTGCCAGCAGGGGAGGGGGTTTTCGGAACTATGGCTACACCTTC.

There are a few counts of this clone. The V and J genes are TRBV11-3 and TRBJ2-5; no definite D call. The CDR3 has 11 amino acids. Germline CDR1 reads SGHNT; CDR2 reads YENEEA. The V and J ends lost 5 bases and 5 bases respectively, with 6 bases between them. For the CDR3, the DNA is TGTGCCAGCAGCAAGGTTGAGACCCAGTACTTC. This gives the protein CASSKVETQYF.

This clone was detected only once. The chain is built from TRBV20-1 and TRBJ2-1; unclear D gene. V shed 3 bases and J shed 7 bases, with 7 bases lying between them. There are 11 residues in the CDR3. CDR1 and CDR2 from the germline V gene are DFQATT and SNEGSKA (reference sequence). In nucleotides, the CDR3 is TGCAGTGCTAGGAGCCGTAATGAGCAGTTCTTC. This sequence encodes CSARSRNEQFF.

This clone appeared once. The CDR3 reads CASSLGTTAPLEQYF. CDR3 DNA: TGCGCCAGCAGCCTTGGGACGACCGCTCCCCTTGAGCAGTACTTC. The chain joins TRBV5-1 to TRBJ2-7; the D gene could be TRBD1 or TRBD2 (5 bases each). Germline values: CDR1 SGHRS, CDR2 YFSETQ. The CDR3 is 15 residues long. Trimming removed 4 bases from V and 7 bases from J, with 21 bases in between.

This clone was detected once. The V gene is TRBV10-3, the J gene TRBJ2-1, with 9 nucleotides matching TRBD2. The CDR3 is made up of 16 amino acids. Germline V gives CDR1 ENHRY, CDR2 SYGVKD. The V gene end was trimmed by 10 bases and the J gene end by 3 bases; junction bases not matched to a gene: 13. The CDR3 region has the DNA TGTGCCAGCAGCCAGGGCAGCGGGGGGATCTACAATGAGCAGTTCTTC. This translates into CASSQGSGGIYNEQFF.

This clone was seen once. This sequence joins TRBV28 and TRBJ1-5, with a weak D call TRBD1 (6 bases). Germline V CDR1 and CDR2: MDHEN, SYDVKM. Trimming took 6 bases from V and 4 from J, leaving 10 bases between them. The CDR3 spans 13 residues. The CDR3 DNA reads as TGTGCCAGCAGCCCGGACAGAAATCAGCCCCAGCATTTT. Its protein is CASSPDRNQPQHF.

The chain is built from TRBV5-1 and TRBJ2-1; tentative D call: TRBD2 (6 bases). Germline V CDR1 and CDR2: SGHRS, YFSETQ. V was shortened by 0 bases and J by 3 bases, with 13 bases between the two germline ends. This CDR3 is 16 amino acids long. For the CDR3, the DNA is TGCGCCAGCAGCTTGGATCTAGCGAAGTTCTACAATGAGCAGTTCTTC. Translated: CASSLDLAKFYNEQFF.

The genes are TRBV2 and TRBJ2-3; TRBD2 matches at 14 bases. CDR1 and CDR2 (germline): SNHLY, FYNNEI. This CDR3 has 16 residues. V shed 5 bases, J shed 6 bases, and the junction held 7 bases outside the gene matches. CDR3 DNA: TGTGCCAGCAGTAGAGGGACTAGCGGGGGTATGGATACGCAGTATTTT. It translates to CASSRGTSGGMDTQYF. The whole variable domain, remainder taken from reference TRBV2 and TRBJ2-3, is EPEVTQTPSHQVTQMGQEVILRCVPISNHLYFYWYRQILGQKVEFLVSFYNNEISEKSEIFDDQFSVERPDGSNFTLKIRSTKLEDSAMYFCASSRGTSGGMDTQYFGPGTRLTVL.

The chain recombines TRBV5-1 with TRBJ2-7; possibly TRBD1 or TRBD2 for D (5 bases each). Germline CDR1 SGHRS, CDR2 YFSETQ. The V end lost 5 bases, the J end lost 6 bases, and 18 bases lay between the germline ends. CDR3 length equals 14 residues. This CDR3 is CASSPVGWDGEQYF. The CDR3 nucleotides are TGCGCCAGCAGTCCCGTGGGGTGGGACGGCGAGCAGTACTTC.

This chain's CDR3 is CASSQVFRDHEQYF. In nucleotides, the CDR3 is TGTGCCAGCAGCCAAGTGTTCCGGGACCACGAGCAGTACTTC. V gene TRBV14 combines with J gene TRBJ2-7; D tentatively reads TRBD1 or TRBD2 (5 bases each). The CDR3 length is 14 residues. Germline V CDR1 and CDR2: SGHDN, FVKESK. V was clipped by 1 base and J by 5 bases, with 12 bases between them.

The rearrangement uses TRBV5-1 and TRBJ2-2; D gene ambiguous. Between the trimmed V and J ends, which lost 2 bases and 2 bases, there was a span of 4 bases. Germline V CDR1 and CDR2: SGHRS, YFSETQ. The CDR3 is 13 residues long. CDR3 nucleotide sequence: TGCGCCAGCAGCTTTCGAAACACCGGGGAGCTGTTTTTT. Its protein product is CASSFRNTGELFF.

This chain joins TRBV9 and TRBJ2-3; no clear D gene. CDR3 length equals 11 residues. CDR1 is SGDLS, CDR2 YYNGEE, per germline. Trimming shortened V by 3 bases and J by 6 bases, and 5 bases separated the two germline ends. Here the CDR3 DNA reads TGTGCCAGCAGCGCTTCGGATACGCAGTATTTT. Translated: CASSASDTQYF.

V and J are TRBV6-5 and TRBJ1-1; D gene uncertain. The CDR3 length is 14 residues. CDR1 and CDR2 (germline): MNHEY, SVGAGI. The germline V and J ends were trimmed by 1 base and 2 bases, with 8 bases remaining between them. The CDR3 loop is CASSYYGKNTEAFF. The CDR3 region has the DNA TGTGCCAGCAGTTACTACGGGAAAAACACTGAAGCTTTCTTT.

The chain combines TRBV14 with TRBJ1-4; possibly TRBD1 for D (6 bases). Germline V gene lookup returns CDR1 SGHDN and CDR2 FVKESK. V gave up 2 bases and J gave up 5 bases, with 9 bases separating them. The CDR3 runs to 14 residues. The CDR3 nucleotides are TGTGCCAGCAGCCAATTGACAGGAAATGAAAAACTGTTTTTT. It encodes CASSQLTGNEKLFF.

The chain joins TRBV4-2 to TRBJ1-5; D is unclear. Per the germline V gene, CDR1 is LGHNA and CDR2 is YNFKEQ. The V and J ends lost 0 bases and 6 bases respectively, with 15 bases between them. The CDR3 contains 16 residues. The DNA for the CDR3 is TGTGCCAGCAGCCAAGATTTCGGAGCTCTTGGTCAGCCCCAGCATTTT. This sequence encodes CASSQDFGALGQPQHF.

The chain uses TRBV5-6 and TRBJ2-2; TRBD1 might be the D (6 bases). The CDR3 sequence is 16 residues long. V was pared by 4 bases and J by 0 bases, with 13 bases between. Germline CDR1 and CDR2: SGHDT and YYEEEE. The DNA of the CDR3 is TGTGCCAGCAGCCAAGGGACAACTTCGAACACCGGGGAGCTGTTTTTT. This gives the protein CASSQGTTSNTGELFF.